The 19 T cell receptor beta chains reported below all come from one sample, sequenced in a study of cytomegalovirus exposure and HLA in healthy donors. The PCR contained 60 Vbeta and 13 Jbeta primers. Only in-frame clones appear in the TCRdb table, and some are missing; sequencing was by immunoSEQ multiplex PCR. The sample lists about 150,000 clones, roughly three quarters occurring once. Sequencing was performed on PBMCs. The origin of the receptors is a man aged 30 to 45 in good health and CMV-seronegative.

The genes are TRBV5-1 and TRBJ1-1; D is possibly TRBD1 (5 bases). The CDR3 contains 14 residues. V was cut by 1 base and J by 7 bases, with 14 bases left in between. Germline lookup yields CDR1 SGHRS and CDR2 YFSETQ. CDR3 loop: CASSLSRGGDEAFF. Here the CDR3 DNA reads TGCGCCAGCAGCTTGTCGAGGGGAGGAGATGAAGCTTTCTTT.

J is TRBJ2-3 and V is TRBV29-1; TRBD2 is a possible D gene (5 bases). The V gene's germline CDR1 is SQVTM and CDR2 ANQGSEA. This CDR3 is built from 14 residues. Trimming removed 6 bases from V and 4 bases from J, with 17 bases in between. CDR3 in amino acids: CSVSGRLAADTQYF. The DNA for the CDR3 is TGCAGCGTCTCGGGTCGGCTAGCAGCAGATACGCAGTATTTT.

V is TRBV19 and J is TRBJ2-3, with D possibly matching TRBD1 (6 bases). The germline V gene encodes CDR1 LNHDA and CDR2 SQIVND (reference sequence). V lost 5 bases to trimming and J lost 1 base, with 13 bases between them. CDR3 length: 15 residues. The DNA of the CDR3 is TGTGCCAGTAGTGCCACCACAGGGCGCACAGATACGCAGTATTTT. Its protein is CASSATTGRTDTQYF. The full variable domain, rest sourced from reference TRBV19 and TRBJ2-3, is DGGITQSPKYLFRKEGQNVTLSCEQNLNHDAMYWYRQDPGQGLRLIYYSQIVNDFQKGDIAEGYSVSREKKESFPLTVTSAQKNPTAFYLCASSATTGRTDTQYFGPGTRLTVL.

This chain connects TRBV6-1 to TRBJ1-3; D gene ambiguous. The CDR3 has 16 amino acids. Per germline, CDR1 MNHNS and CDR2 SASEGT. Trimming stripped 4 bases from V and 0 bases from J, with 13 bases between. CDR3 sequence: CASSVQRENSGNTIYF. The CDR3 DNA reads TGTGCCAGCAGTGTGCAACGTGAGAACTCTGGAAACACCATATATTTT.

V gene TRBV11-2 combines with J gene TRBJ2-7; TRBD2 matches at 7 bases. The V segment lost 4 bases and the J segment 3 bases; nucleotides outside the gene matches: 6. Germline V CDR1 and CDR2: SGHAT, FQNNGV. The CDR3 totals 14 residues. Here the CDR3 DNA reads TGTGCCAGCAGCTCTCCGGGACTACGCTACGAGCAGTACTTC. Translated, it gives CASSSPGLRYEQYF.

This chain joins TRBV10-3 and TRBJ1-4; D unresolved. The V end was cut by 0 bases, the J end by 5 bases, with 16 bases between. The CDR3 is 17 amino acids. Germline V gives CDR1 ENHRY, CDR2 SYGVKD. CDR3 DNA: TGTGCCATCAGTGAGTCGAAATTGTCTAGGTCCAATGAAAAACTGTTTTTT. Its protein is CAISESKLSRSNEKLFF.

This clone has a single count. This chain joins TRBV6-5 and TRBJ1-6, with D perhaps TRBD1 (6 bases). Germline CDR1 MNHEY, CDR2 SVGAGI. This CDR3 is 14 amino acids long. With 6 bases removed from V and 10 bases from J, the gap between germline ends came to 16 bases. Written as DNA, the CDR3 is TGTGCCAGCAGCCTGGGGGGGCGAGGGTCACCCCTCCACTTT. It encodes CASSLGGRGSPLHF.

The V gene is TRBV5-1, the J gene TRBJ2-2; 10 positions match TRBD1. Germline CDR1 SGHRS, CDR2 YFSETQ. The junction had 5 bases not matched to a gene; V was cut back by 7 bases and J by 5 bases. The CDR3 is made up of 14 amino acids. CDR3 sequence reads: CASFWGQGTGELFF. As DNA, the CDR3 is TGCGCCAGCTTTTGGGGACAGGGGACCGGGGAGCTGTTTTTT.

The rearrangement uses TRBV11-2 and TRBJ2-1; perhaps TRBD2 as D (5 bases). Germline CDR1 reads SGHAT; CDR2 reads FQNNGV. This CDR3 comprises 12 residues. Trimming stripped 5 bases from V and 7 bases from J, with 9 bases between. The CDR3, as DNA: TGTGCCAGCAGCACGACTACTAATGAGCAGTTCTTC. Amino acids: CASSTTTNEQFF.

The J gene is TRBJ1-1, the V gene TRBV6-1; the D gene is possibly TRBD1 (5 bases). Germline CDR1 MNHNS, CDR2 SASEGT. This CDR3 region has 15 residues. The V end lost 5 bases, the J end lost 1 base, and 14 bases lay between the germline ends. The CDR3 region has the DNA TGTGCCAGCAGTAATACCCAAGGACAGAACACTGAAGCTTTCTTT. Protein product: CASSNTQGQNTEAFF.

The chain is built from TRBV1 and TRBJ2-3; TRBD1 was called by the table and not checked on the DNA. TRBV1 is termed a pseudogene. The CDR3 length is 13 residues. The CDR3: CTSNRGHTDTQYF. Here the CDR3 DNA reads TGCACCAGCAACAGGGGTCACACAGATACGCAGTATTTT.

This sequence joins TRBV30 and TRBJ2-5; D might be TRBD1 (6 bases). TRBJ2-7 matches the DNA end more closely, so the J call is doubtful. The CDR3 spans 16 residues. Germline assignment: CDR1 GTSNPN and CDR2 SVGIG (reference sequence). DNA for the CDR3: TGTGCCTGGAGTGCTCCCGGGACACTGAGCTCCTACGAGCAGTACTTC. It encodes CAWSAPGTLSSYEQYF.

The chain carries TRBV10-3 and TRBJ1-1; no definite D call. The ends were cut back, 7 bases at V and 2 bases at J, with 14 bases in the middle. The CDR3 spans 14 residues. Germline CDR1 ENHRY, CDR2 SYGVKD. The CDR3: CAITVGRTNTEAFF. The CDR3 bases are TGTGCCATCACCGTCGGGAGGACTAACACTGAAGCTTTCTTT.

CDR3 loop: CASSEERGGTAIGNTIYF. CDR3 DNA sequence: TGTGCCAGCAGTGAGGAGCGCGGAGGGACAGCCATTGGAAACACCATATATTTT. This chain uses TRBV6-1 with TRBJ1-3, with TRBD1 matching 7 bases. Trimming cost V 3 bases and J 3 bases; bases outside gene matches: 14. Per the germline V gene, CDR1 is MNHNS and CDR2 is SASEGT. This CDR3 contains 18 residues.

This clone has a handful of counts. The CDR3 coding sequence is TGTGCCAGCCGTCCAGCGGGAGGGCGGGAGACCCAGTACTTC. Protein sequence: CASRPAGGRETQYF. This chain joins TRBV6-6 and TRBJ2-5; 10 nucleotides agree with TRBD2. Unmatched junction bases numbered 8, after V lost 8 bases and J lost 5 bases. In germline, CDR1 is MNHNY, CDR2 SVGAGI (reference sequence). The CDR3 contains 14 residues.

This clone was picked up one time. The chain links TRBV19 to TRBJ1-5; D is unclear. The germline V gene encodes CDR1 LNHDA and CDR2 SQIVND (reference sequence). Trimming took 4 bases from V and 0 from J, leaving 13 bases between them. The CDR3 runs to 16 residues. The CDR3 reads CASSTAGRYSNQPQHF. CDR3 in DNA: TGTGCCAGTAGTACCGCCGGGAGATATAGCAATCAGCCCCAGCATTTT.

This rearrangement joins TRBV30 to TRBJ2-1; 9 nucleotides line up with TRBD1. Per germline, CDR1 GTSNPN and CDR2 SVGIG (reference sequence). V lost 4 bases to trimming and J lost 1 base; unmatched junction nucleotides: 5. The CDR3 spans 15 residues. The CDR3 spells CAWTLGTGSYNEQFF. DNA of the CDR3: TGTGCCTGGACTTTGGGGACAGGGTCCTACAATGAGCAGTTCTTC.

This chain uses TRBV15 with TRBJ2-5; D perhaps matches TRBD1 (5 bases). The J call is doubtful: the DNA matches TRBJ2-7 better. In germline, CDR1 is LNHNV, CDR2 YYDKDF (reference sequence). This CDR3 is 14 amino acids long. CDR3 sequence: CATSRDRVGDEQYF. The CDR3 nucleotides read TGTGCCACCAGCAGAGACAGGGTTGGCGACGAGCAGTACTTC.

The rearrangement links TRBV19 to TRBJ1-2, with a tentative D call TRBD1 (5 bases). The germline V gene has CDR1 LNHDA and CDR2 SQIVND (reference sequence). This CDR3 is 13 amino acids long. V lost 5 bases and J 1 base, leaving 8 bases between the germline ends. As DNA, the CDR3 is TGTGCCAGTAGTCGGGACTATAACTATGGCTACACCTTC. Its protein product is CASSRDYNYGYTF.